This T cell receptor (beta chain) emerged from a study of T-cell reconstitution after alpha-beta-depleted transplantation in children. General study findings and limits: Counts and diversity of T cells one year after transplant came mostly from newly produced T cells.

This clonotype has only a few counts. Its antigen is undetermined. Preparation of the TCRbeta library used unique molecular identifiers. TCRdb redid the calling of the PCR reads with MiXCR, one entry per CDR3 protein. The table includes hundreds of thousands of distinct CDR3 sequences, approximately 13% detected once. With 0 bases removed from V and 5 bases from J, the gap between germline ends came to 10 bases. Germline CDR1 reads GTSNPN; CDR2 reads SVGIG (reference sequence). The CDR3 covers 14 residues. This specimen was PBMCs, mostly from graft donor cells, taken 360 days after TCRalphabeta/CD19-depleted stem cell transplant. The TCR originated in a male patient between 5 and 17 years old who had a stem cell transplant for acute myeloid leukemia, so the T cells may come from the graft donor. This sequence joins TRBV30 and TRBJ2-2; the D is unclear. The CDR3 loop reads CAWSVLTATGELFF. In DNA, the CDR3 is TGTGCCTGGAGTGTACTAACGGCGACCGGGGAGCTGTTTTTT.